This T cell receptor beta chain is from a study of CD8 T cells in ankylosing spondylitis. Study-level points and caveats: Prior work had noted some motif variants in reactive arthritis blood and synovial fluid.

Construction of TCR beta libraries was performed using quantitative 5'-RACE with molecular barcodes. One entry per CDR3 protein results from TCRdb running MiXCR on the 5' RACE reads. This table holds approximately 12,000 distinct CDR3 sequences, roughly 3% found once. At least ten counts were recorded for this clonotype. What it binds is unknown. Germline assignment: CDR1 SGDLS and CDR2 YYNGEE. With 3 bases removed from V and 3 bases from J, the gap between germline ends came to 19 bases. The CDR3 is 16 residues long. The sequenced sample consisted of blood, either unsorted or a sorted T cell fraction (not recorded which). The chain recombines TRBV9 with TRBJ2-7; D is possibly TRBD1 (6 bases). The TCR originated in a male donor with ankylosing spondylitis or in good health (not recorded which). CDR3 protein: CASSDKPGQIFYEQYF. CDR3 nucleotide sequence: TGTGCCAGCAGCGATAAACCGGGACAAATTTTCTACGAGCAGTACTTC.